This T cell receptor beta chain was captured by sequencing in a study of CD8 T cells in ankylosing spondylitis. Quantitative 5'-RACE with molecular barcodes generated TCR beta libraries. MiXCR was run by TCRdb on the 5' RACE reads, yielding one entry per CDR3 protein. The sample records more than 100,000 distinct CDR3 sequences, about a sixth being singletons. Germline V lookup: CDR1 MNHEY, CDR2 SMNVEV (reference sequence). J gave up 4 bases and V 10 bases, and 10 bases lay outside the gene matches. The CDR3 is 14 amino acids. The study, taken as a whole, reports: A subset of motif variants has previously been described in the synovial fluid and blood of reactive arthritis. What seemed typical of ankylosing spondylitis blood was a TCR beta motif built from several highly homologous variants. Disease-linked clones were found to be CD8+ and relatively rare in peripheral blood. Disease-associated clones were reportedly significantly overrepresented in matched ankylosing spondylitis synovial fluid.

The table lists this clonotype with a few counts. Its target is unknown. The receptor was derived from a male donor with ankylosing spondylitis. What was sequenced was blood, either unsorted or a sorted T cell fraction (not recorded which). The V and J genes are TRBV27 and TRBJ2-3; 8 positions agree with TRBD1. The CDR3 loop is CATTRAGGADTQYF. The CDR3 DNA reads as TGTGCCACTACCCGGGCAGGGGGCGCAGATACGCAGTATTTT.